Each of the 5 T cell receptor beta chains below was sequenced from the same sample in a study of blood T cell repertoires in COVID-19. The method was immunoSEQ multiplex PCR; TCRdb's version includes in-frame clones alone and lacks a portion of them. Among 210,000 or so clones, more than 75% were seen once, and the ten largest hold 1.9%. The sequenced sample was peripheral blood. The receptors were sampled from a man aged 40-49 years with active or convalescent COVID-19.

This chain joins TRBV28 and TRBJ2-2, with TRBD1 matching 8 bases. The CDR3 length is 17 residues. Germline CDR1 reads MDHEN; CDR2 reads SYDVKM. V was clipped by 6 bases and J by 5 bases; unmatched bases: 14. The CDR3 here is CASSSFTDRVYTGELFF. In nucleotides, the CDR3 is TGTGCCAGCAGCTCATTTACGGACAGGGTTTATACCGGGGAGCTGTTTTTT.

This chain joins TRBV10-2 and TRBJ2-7; 7 bases fit TRBD1. CDR3 length equals 12 residues. Germline V gene data show CDR1 as WSHSY and CDR2 as SAAADI. V lost 10 bases, J lost 1 base, and 4 bases stayed unmatched. CDR3 sequence: CATVDRSYEQYF. The CDR3 DNA sequence: TGCGCCACAGTGGACAGGTCCTACGAGCAGTACTTC.

V usage is TRBV5-1 and J usage is TRBJ2-2; D gene ambiguous. CDR1 is SGHRS, CDR2 YFSETQ, per germline. The CDR3 length is 15 residues. V lost 4 bases and J lost 7, with 17 bases in between. CDR3 sequence reads: CASSPDLGVGGELFF. The CDR3 bases are TGCGCCAGCAGCCCCGATCTAGGAGTTGGCGGGGAGCTGTTTTTT.

This clone was detected only a few times. This sequence joins TRBV5-6 and TRBJ1-1, with D perhaps matching TRBD1 (6 bases). V lost 6 bases to trimming and J lost 5 bases, with 14 bases between them. Looked up from germline, CDR1 is SGHDT and CDR2 is YYEEEE. CDR3 size: 13 residues. CDR3 residues: CASTESGVTEAFF. CDR3 DNA sequence: TGTGCCAGCACCGAGTCAGGGGTGACTGAAGCTTTCTTT.

In regard to this clone: Within the sample, other DNA sequences also encode this same CDR3. The chain combines TRBV28 with TRBJ1-1, with D maybe TRBD1 (6 bases). Germline V gives CDR1 MDHEN, CDR2 SYDVKM. The CDR3 totals 13 residues. V lost 5 bases, J lost 0 bases, and 7 bases lay in between. CDR3 DNA sequence: TGTGCCAGCAGTAGGACAGTGAACACTGAAGCTTTCTTT. This gives the protein CASSRTVNTEAFF.